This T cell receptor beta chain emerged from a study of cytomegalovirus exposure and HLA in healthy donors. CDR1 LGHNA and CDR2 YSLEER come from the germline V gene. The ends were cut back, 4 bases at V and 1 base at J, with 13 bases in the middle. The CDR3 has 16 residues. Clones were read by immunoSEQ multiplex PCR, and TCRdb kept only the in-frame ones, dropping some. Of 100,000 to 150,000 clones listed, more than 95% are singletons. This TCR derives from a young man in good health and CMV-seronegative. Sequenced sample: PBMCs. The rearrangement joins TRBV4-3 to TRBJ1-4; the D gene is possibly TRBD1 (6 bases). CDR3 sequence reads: CASSLRRGGTNEKLFF. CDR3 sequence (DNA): TGCGCCAGCAGCCTTAGAAGGGGGGGAACTAATGAAAAACTGTTTTTT.